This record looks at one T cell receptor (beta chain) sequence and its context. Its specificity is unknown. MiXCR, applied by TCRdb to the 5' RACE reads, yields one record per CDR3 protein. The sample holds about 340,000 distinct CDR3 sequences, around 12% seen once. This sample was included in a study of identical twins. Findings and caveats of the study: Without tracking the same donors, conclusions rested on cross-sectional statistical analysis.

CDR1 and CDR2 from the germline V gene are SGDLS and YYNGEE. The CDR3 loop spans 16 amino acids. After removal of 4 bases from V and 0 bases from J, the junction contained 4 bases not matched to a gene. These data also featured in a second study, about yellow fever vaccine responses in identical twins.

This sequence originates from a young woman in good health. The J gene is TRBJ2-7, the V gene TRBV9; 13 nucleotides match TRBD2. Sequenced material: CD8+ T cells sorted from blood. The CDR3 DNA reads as TGTGCCAGCAGCCCGTGGACTAGCGGGAGCTCCTACGAGCAGTACTTC. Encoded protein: CASSPWTSGSSYEQYF.